The 10 T cell receptor beta chains given below trace back to one sample, sequenced in a study of blood T cell repertoires in COVID-19. Sequencing used immunoSEQ multiplex PCR; TCRdb keeps in-frame clones, though not all of them. This sample has under 200,000 clones; over 70% occur once, and the top ten carry 3.6%. The sample taken for sequencing was PBMCs or T cells enriched from blood (not recorded which). These receptors originate from a woman aged 50 to 65 in a cohort exposed to, infected with or recovered from COVID-19 (not recorded which).

CDR3 coding DNA: TGTGCCAGCAGCCAACAGGGGGGGTTGGCCTACGAGCAGTACTTC. Translated, it gives CASSQQGGLAYEQYF. The J gene is TRBJ2-7, the V gene TRBV7-3; perhaps TRBD1 as D (8 bases). V was trimmed by 5 bases and J by 2 bases, leaving 16 bases between them. Looked up from germline, CDR1 is SGHTA and CDR2 is FQGTGA. The CDR3 consists of 15 residues.

This rearrangement joins TRBV11-1 to TRBJ1-3; the D is unclear. V lost 5 bases to trimming and J lost 0 bases, with 14 bases between them. Germline assignment: CDR1 SGHAT and CDR2 FQDESV (reference sequence). The CDR3 sequence is 16 residues long. The CDR3 spells CASSGGRQSSGNTIYF. As DNA, the CDR3 is TGTGCCAGCAGCGGAGGGCGGCAAAGCTCTGGAAACACCATATATTTT.

The chain employs TRBV19 and TRBJ1-5; D possibly corresponds to TRBD1 (5 bases). Germline CDR1 reads LNHDA; CDR2 reads SQIVND (reference sequence). The germline V and J ends were trimmed by 6 bases and 3 bases, with 15 bases remaining between them. The CDR3 runs 15 residues. The CDR3 DNA is TGTGCCAGTAGCGGCCGGGGGAGACTCAATCAGCCCCAGCATTTT. It specifies CASSGRGRLNQPQHF.

The chain has TRBV29-1 and TRBJ1-1; 8 bases match TRBD1. V lost 4 bases to trimming and J lost 1 base; unmatched junction nucleotides: 8. Germline CDR1 is SQVTM and CDR2 is ANQGSEA. The CDR3 spans 15 residues. This CDR3 is CSVVPWDRSNTEAFF. CDR3 nucleotides: TGCAGCGTTGTTCCCTGGGACAGGTCGAACACTGAAGCTTTCTTT.

V and J are TRBV7-2 and TRBJ2-2, with D possibly being TRBD1 (5 bases). V was trimmed by 3 bases and J by 1 base, leaving 12 bases between them. CDR3 length: 16 residues. CDR1 is SGHTA, CDR2 FQGNSA, per germline. The CDR3 region has the DNA TGTGCCAGCAGCTTTGACAGACCGAGGAACACCGGGGAGCTGTTTTTT. This gives the protein CASSFDRPRNTGELFF.

This clone was found a few times. V and J are TRBV19 and TRBJ1-2; 10 bases are shared with TRBD1. Trimming removed 4 bases from V and 4 bases from J; junction bases left unmatched: 6. Germline CDR1 is LNHDA and CDR2 is SQIVND (reference sequence). This CDR3 contains 15 residues. The CDR3 bases are TGTGCCAGTAGTAGGGGACAGGGGAGCTCCTATGGCTACACCTTC. Translating gives CASSRGQGSSYGYTF.

The chain employs TRBV7-2 and TRBJ2-1; 10 bases align to TRBD2. V trimming: 0 bases; J trimming: 9 bases; junction bases outside the gene matches: 8. This CDR3 contains 16 residues. From germline, CDR1 is SGHTA and CDR2 FQGNSA. CDR3 sequence: CASSLAVSSGSVEQFF. The CDR3 DNA is TGTGCCAGCAGCTTAGCGGTTTCTAGCGGGAGCGTTGAGCAGTTCTTC. Full variable domain (remainder filled in from reference TRBV7-2 and TRBJ2-1): GAGVSQSPSNKVTEKGKDVELRCDPISGHTALYWYRQSLGQGLEFLIYFQGNSAPDKSGLPSDRFSAERTGGSVSTLTIQRTQQEDSAVYLCASSLAVSSGSVEQFFGPGTRLTVL.

The V gene is TRBV3-1 (or the pseudogene TRBV3-2), the J gene TRBJ2-1, with 9 bases aligning to TRBD2. Germline V CDR1 and CDR2: LGHDT, YNNKEL (reference sequence). The CDR3 is 17 residues long. V was clipped by 1 base and J by 7 bases; unmatched bases: 11. The CDR3 protein is CASSQVAGGLQGNEQFF. The CDR3 coding sequence is TGTGCCAGCAGCCAAGTGGCGGGGGGGCTACAGGGAAATGAGCAGTTCTTC.

The sample holds one count of this clone. This sequence joins TRBV6-5 and TRBJ1-2; 7 bases align to TRBD1. The CDR3 extends over 15 amino acids. Germline V gives CDR1 MNHEY, CDR2 SVGAGI. J lost 4 bases, V lost 2 bases, and 7 bases had no gene match. CDR3 loop: CASSYAIQGSYGYTF. DNA for the CDR3: TGTGCCAGCAGTTACGCGATACAGGGGAGCTATGGCTACACCTTC.

The gene calls are TRBV6-2 or TRBV6-3 and TRBJ2-3; D ambiguous. The CDR3 runs to 14 residues. Germline CDR1 and CDR2: MNHEY and SVGEGT. Trimming removed 0 bases at V and 4 bases at J, with 8 bases between. The CDR3 nucleotides are TGTGCCAGCAGTTACTCCCCTAGTTCAGATACGCAGTATTTT. It yields the protein CASSYSPSSDTQYF.